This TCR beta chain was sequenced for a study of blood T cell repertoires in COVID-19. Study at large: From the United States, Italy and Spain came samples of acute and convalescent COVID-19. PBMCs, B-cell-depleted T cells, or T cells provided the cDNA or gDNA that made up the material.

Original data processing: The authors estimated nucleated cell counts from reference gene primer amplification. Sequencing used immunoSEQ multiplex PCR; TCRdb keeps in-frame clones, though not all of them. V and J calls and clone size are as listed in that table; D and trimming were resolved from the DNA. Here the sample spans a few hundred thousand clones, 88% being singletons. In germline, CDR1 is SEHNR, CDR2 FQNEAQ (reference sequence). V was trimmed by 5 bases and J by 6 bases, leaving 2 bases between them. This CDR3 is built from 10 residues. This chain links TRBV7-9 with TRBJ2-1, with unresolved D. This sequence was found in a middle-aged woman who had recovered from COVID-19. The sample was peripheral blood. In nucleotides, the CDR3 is TGTGCCAGCAGCCGCAATGAGCAGTTCTTC. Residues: CASSRNEQFF. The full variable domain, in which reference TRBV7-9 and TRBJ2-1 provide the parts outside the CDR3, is DTGVSQNPRHKITKRGQNVTFRCDPISEHNRLYWYRQTLGQGPEFLTYFQNEAQLEKSRLLSDRFSAERPKGSFSTLEIQRTEQGDSAMYLCASSRNEQFFGPGTRLTVL.